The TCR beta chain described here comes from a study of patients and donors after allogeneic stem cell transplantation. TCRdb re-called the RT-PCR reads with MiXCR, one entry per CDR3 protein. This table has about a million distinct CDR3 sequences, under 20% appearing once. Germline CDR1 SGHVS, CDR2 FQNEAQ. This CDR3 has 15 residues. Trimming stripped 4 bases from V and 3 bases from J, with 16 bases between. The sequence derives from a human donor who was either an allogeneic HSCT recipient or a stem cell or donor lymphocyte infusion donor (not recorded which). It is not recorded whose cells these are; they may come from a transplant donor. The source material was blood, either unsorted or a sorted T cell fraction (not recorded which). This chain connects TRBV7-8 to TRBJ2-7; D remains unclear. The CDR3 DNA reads TGTGCCAGCAGCTCCAGATCGACGGACCACTACGAGCAGTACTTC. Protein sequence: CASSSRSTDHYEQYF. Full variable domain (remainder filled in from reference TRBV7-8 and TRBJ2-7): GAGVSQSPRYKVAKRGQDVALRCDPISGHVSLFWYQQALGQGPEFLTYFQNEAQLDKSGLPSDRFFAERPEGSVSTLKIQRTQQEDSAVYLCASSSRSTDHYEQYFGPGTRLTVT.